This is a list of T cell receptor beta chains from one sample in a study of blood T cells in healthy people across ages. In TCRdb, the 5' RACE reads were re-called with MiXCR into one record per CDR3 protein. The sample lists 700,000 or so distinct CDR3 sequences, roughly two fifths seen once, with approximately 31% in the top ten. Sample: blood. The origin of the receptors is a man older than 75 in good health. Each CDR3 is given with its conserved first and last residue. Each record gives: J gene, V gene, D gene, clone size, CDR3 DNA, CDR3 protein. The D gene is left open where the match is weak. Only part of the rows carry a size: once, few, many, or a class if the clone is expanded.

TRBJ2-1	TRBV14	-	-	TGTGCCAGCAGCCACAATGACAGGCCCCGTTACAATGAGCAGTTCTTC	CASSHNDRPRYNEQFF
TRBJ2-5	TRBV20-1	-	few	TGCAGTGCAGGGACTGGGTACTTACAAGAGACCCAGTACTTC	CSAGTGYLQETQYF
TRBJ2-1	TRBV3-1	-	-	TGTGCCAGCAGCCAAGTTGGTGGGAGTGAGCAGTTCTTC	CASSQVGGSEQFF
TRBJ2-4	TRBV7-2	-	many	TGTGCCAGCAGCTTACAGGGGATCAACATTCAGTACTTC	CASSLQGINIQYF
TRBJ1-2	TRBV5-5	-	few	TGTGCCAGCAGCTTGCAGGACGGCTACACCTTC	CASSLQDGYTF
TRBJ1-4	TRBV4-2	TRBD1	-	TGTGCCAGCAGGGACGGGACAGTCGGGAATGAAAAACTGTTTTTT	CASRDGTVGNEKLFF
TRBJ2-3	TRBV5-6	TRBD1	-	TGTGCCAGCAGCTTGCACCAGGGGGTTACAGATACGCAGTATTTT	CASSLHQGVTDTQYF
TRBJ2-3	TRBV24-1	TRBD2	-	TGTGCCACCAGCAAAAGACTAGCGGGAGAAAGAGATACGCAGTATTTT	CATSKRLAGERDTQYF
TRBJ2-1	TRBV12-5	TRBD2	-	TGTGCTAGTGTTTCCGGGACTAGCGGTTACAATGAGCAGTTCTTC	CASVSGTSGYNEQFF
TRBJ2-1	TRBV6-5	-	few	TGTGCCAGCAGGTCTAGCATACATGAGCAGTTCTTC	CASRSSIHEQFF
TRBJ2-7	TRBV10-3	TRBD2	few	TGTGCCACGGGACTAGCGGGGACAAGCTACGAGCAGTACTTC	CATGLAGTSYEQYF
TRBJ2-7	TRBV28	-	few	TGTGCCAGCAGTCTAGGACAGACTACCTACGAGCAGTACTTC	CASSLGQTTYEQYF